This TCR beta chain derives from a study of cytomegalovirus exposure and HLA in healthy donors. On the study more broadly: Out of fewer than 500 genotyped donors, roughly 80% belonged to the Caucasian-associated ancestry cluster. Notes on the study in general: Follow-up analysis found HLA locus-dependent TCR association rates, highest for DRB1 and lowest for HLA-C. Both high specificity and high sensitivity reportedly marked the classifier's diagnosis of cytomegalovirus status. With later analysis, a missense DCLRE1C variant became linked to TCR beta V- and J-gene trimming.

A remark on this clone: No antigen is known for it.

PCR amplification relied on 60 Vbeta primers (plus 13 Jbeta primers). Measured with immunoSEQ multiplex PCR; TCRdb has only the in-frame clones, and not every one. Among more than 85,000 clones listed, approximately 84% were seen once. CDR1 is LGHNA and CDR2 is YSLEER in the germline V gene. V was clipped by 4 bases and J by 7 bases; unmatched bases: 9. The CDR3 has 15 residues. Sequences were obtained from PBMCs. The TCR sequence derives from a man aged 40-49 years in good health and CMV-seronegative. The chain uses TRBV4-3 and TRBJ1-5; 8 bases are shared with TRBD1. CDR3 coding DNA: TGCGCCAGCAGCCGCTTGACAGGGGAGGGGCAGCCCCAGCATTTT. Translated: CASSRLTGEGQPQHF.